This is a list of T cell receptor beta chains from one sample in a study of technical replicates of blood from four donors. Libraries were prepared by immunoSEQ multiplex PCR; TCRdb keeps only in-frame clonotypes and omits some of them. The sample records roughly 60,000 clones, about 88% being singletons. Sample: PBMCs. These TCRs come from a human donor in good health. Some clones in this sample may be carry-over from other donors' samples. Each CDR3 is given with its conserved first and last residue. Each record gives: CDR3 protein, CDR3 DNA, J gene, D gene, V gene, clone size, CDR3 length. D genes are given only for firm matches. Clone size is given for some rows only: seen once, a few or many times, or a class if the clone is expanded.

cdr3_aa: CASRLRLRNTEAFF
cdr3_nt: TGTGCCAGCAGATTGAGACTCAGGAACACTGAAGCTTTCTTT
j_call: TRBJ1-1
d_call: -
v_call: TRBV6-5
clone_size: -
cdr3_length: 14

cdr3_aa: CAWSRLAGGKNEQYF
cdr3_nt: TGTGCCTGGAGTAGGTTAGCGGGAGGAAAAAACGAGCAGTACTTC
j_call: TRBJ2-7
d_call: TRBD2
v_call: TRBV30
clone_size: -
cdr3_length: 15

cdr3_aa: CASTDNSPLHF
cdr3_nt: TGTGCCAGCACCGATAATTCACCCCTCCACTTT
j_call: TRBJ1-6
d_call: -
v_call: TRBV28
clone_size: -
cdr3_length: 11

cdr3_aa: CASSLVGQPGLNSPLHF
cdr3_nt: TGTGCCAGCAGCTTAGTGGGCCAACCAGGTCTAAATTCACCCCTCCACTTT
j_call: TRBJ1-6
d_call: -
v_call: TRBV7-2
clone_size: -
cdr3_length: 17

cdr3_aa: CASSQDPAGEQYF
cdr3_nt: TGCGCCAGCAGCCAAGATCCGGCGGGGGAGCAGTACTTC
j_call: TRBJ2-7
d_call: -
v_call: TRBV4-3
clone_size: once
cdr3_length: 13

cdr3_aa: CASSLFGLGELFF
cdr3_nt: TGTGCCAGCAGTTTATTTGGGCTCGGGGAGCTGTTTTTT
j_call: TRBJ2-2
d_call: -
v_call: TRBV27
clone_size: -
cdr3_length: 13

cdr3_aa: CAWSQGVHGYTF
cdr3_nt: TGTGCCTGGAGCCAGGGCGTGCATGGCTACACCTTC
j_call: TRBJ1-2
d_call: -
v_call: TRBV30
clone_size: -
cdr3_length: 12

cdr3_aa: CASSLETGDRGSPLHF
cdr3_nt: TGTGCCAGCAGCCTTGAAACAGGGGATAGGGGATCACCCCTCCACTTT
j_call: TRBJ1-6
d_call: TRBD1
v_call: TRBV9
clone_size: -
cdr3_length: 16

cdr3_aa: CASSLYRSGGHNEQFF
cdr3_nt: TGTGCCAGCAGCTTATATCGTTCAGGGGGCCACAATGAGCAGTTCTTC
j_call: TRBJ2-1
d_call: TRBD1
v_call: TRBV7-3
clone_size: -
cdr3_length: 16

cdr3_aa: CASSTTGGEGYTF
cdr3_nt: TGTGCCAGCAGCACTACAGGGGGCGAGGGCTACACCTTC
j_call: TRBJ1-2
d_call: TRBD1
v_call: TRBV7-9
clone_size: -
cdr3_length: 13

cdr3_aa: CASSSPDREETQYF
cdr3_nt: TGTGCCAGCAGCTCCCCAGACAGGGAAGAGACCCAGTACTTC
j_call: TRBJ2-5
d_call: TRBD1
v_call: TRBV7-6
clone_size: -
cdr3_length: 14

cdr3_aa: CASSDPGGSGNTIYF
cdr3_nt: TGTGCCAGCAGCGACCCCGGAGGCTCTGGAAACACCATATATTTT
j_call: TRBJ1-3
d_call: -
v_call: TRBV5-5
clone_size: -
cdr3_length: 15

cdr3_aa: CSVESSDYGYTF
cdr3_nt: TGCAGCGTTGAATCTTCAGACTATGGCTACACCTTC
j_call: TRBJ1-2
d_call: -
v_call: TRBV29-1
clone_size: -
cdr3_length: 12

cdr3_aa: CASSQDWSSAIPYEQYF
cdr3_nt: TGCGCCAGCAGCCAAGATTGGTCTAGCGCCATTCCCTACGAGCAGTACTTC
j_call: TRBJ2-7
d_call: -
v_call: TRBV4-1
clone_size: -
cdr3_length: 17

cdr3_aa: CASIQDRNLYEQYF
cdr3_nt: TGTGCCAGCATACAGGACCGCAACCTCTACGAGCAGTACTTC
j_call: TRBJ2-7
d_call: -
v_call: TRBV2
clone_size: -
cdr3_length: 14

cdr3_aa: CASSEGGRSTDTQYF
cdr3_nt: TGTGCCAGCAGTGAAGGTGGCAGGAGCACAGATACGCAGTATTTT
j_call: TRBJ2-3
d_call: -
v_call: TRBV6-1
clone_size: -
cdr3_length: 15

cdr3_aa: CAWRTKWTGFGEQYF
cdr3_nt: TGTGCCTGGCGGACTAAATGGACAGGGTTCGGCGAGCAGTACTTC
j_call: TRBJ2-7
d_call: TRBD1
v_call: TRBV30
clone_size: -
cdr3_length: 15

cdr3_aa: CASMGIGQGKNIQYF
cdr3_nt: TGTGCCAGTATGGGGATAGGACAGGGGAAAAACATTCAGTACTTC
j_call: TRBJ2-4
d_call: TRBD1
v_call: TRBV19
clone_size: -
cdr3_length: 15